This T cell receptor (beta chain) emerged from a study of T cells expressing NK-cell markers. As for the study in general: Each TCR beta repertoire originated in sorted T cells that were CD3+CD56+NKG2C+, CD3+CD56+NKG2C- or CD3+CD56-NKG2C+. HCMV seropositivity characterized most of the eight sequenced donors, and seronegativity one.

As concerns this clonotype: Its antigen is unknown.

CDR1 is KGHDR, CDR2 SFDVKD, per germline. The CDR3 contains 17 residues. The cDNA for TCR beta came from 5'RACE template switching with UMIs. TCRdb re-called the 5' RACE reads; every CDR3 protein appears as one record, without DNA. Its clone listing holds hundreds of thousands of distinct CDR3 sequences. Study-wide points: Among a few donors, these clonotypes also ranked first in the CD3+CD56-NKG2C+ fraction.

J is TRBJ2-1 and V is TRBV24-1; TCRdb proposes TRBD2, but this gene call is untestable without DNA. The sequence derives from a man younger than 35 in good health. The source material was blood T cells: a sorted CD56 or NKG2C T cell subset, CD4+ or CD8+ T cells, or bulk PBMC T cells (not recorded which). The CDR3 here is CATSDSRASGRRDEQFF.